Shown below are 2 T cell receptor beta chains from a single sample sequenced in a study of blood T cell repertoires in COVID-19. This table comes from immunoSEQ multiplex PCR, and its TCRdb copy is limited to in-frame clones, with some not included. The sample holds around 140,000 clones; around 81% are singletons and the top ten take more than 6.5%. The sequencing input was peripheral blood. These receptors all come from a human donor in a cohort sampled during active COVID-19.

This sequence joins TRBV9 and TRBJ1-3, with 8 bases matching TRBD1. The CDR3 is made up of 15 amino acids. V trimming: 3 bases; J trimming: 0 bases; junction bases outside the gene matches: 2. Germline V gene lookup returns CDR1 SGDLS and CDR2 YYNGEE. The CDR3 spells CASSADRASGNTIYF. The CDR3 coding sequence is TGTGCCAGCAGCGCGGACAGGGCCTCTGGAAACACCATATATTTT.

CDR3 DNA sequence: TGTGCCAGCAGCCAAGTTCTAGCGGGAGTTAAAGATACGCAGTATTTT. It yields the protein CASSQVLAGVKDTQYF. J is TRBJ2-3 and V is TRBV3-1 (or the pseudogene TRBV3-2); 10 bases map to TRBD2. The germline V gene encodes CDR1 LGHDT and CDR2 YNNKEL (reference sequence). V shed 1 base and J 5 bases; nucleotides not matched to a gene: 6. The CDR3 consists of 16 residues.